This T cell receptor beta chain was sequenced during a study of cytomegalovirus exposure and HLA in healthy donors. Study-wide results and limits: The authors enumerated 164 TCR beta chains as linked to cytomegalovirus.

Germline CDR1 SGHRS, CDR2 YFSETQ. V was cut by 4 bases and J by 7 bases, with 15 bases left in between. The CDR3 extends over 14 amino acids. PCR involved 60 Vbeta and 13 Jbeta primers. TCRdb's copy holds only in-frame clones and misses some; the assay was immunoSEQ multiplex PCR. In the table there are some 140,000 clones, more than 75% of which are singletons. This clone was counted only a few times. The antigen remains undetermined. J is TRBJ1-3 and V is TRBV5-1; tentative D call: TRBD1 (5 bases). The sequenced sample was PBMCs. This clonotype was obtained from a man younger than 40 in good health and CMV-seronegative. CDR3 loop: CASSPQGLSNTIYF. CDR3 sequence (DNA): TGCGCCAGCAGCCCTCAGGGTCTGTCCAACACCATATATTTT.